Listed here are 17 T cell receptor beta chains from one sample, sequenced in a study of blood T cells in healthy people across ages. A second about 7 to 12 cycle PCR used barcoded and J-beta primers. TCRdb re-called the 5' RACE reads through MiXCR, storing one row per CDR3 protein. Of approximately 2,000,000 distinct CDR3 sequences listed, around 42% are singletons. Sequencing was done on a sample of blood. These receptors were collected from a human donor in good health.

This clonotype was seen only a few times. CDR3: CSAILRGFTDTQYF. Here the CDR3 DNA reads TGCAGTGCTATACTCAGGGGATTCACAGATACGCAGTATTTT. The V gene is TRBV20-1, the J gene TRBJ2-3, with TRBD1 as a possible D gene (6 bases). This CDR3 contains 14 residues. Germline V gene lookup returns CDR1 DFQATT and CDR2 SNEGSKA (reference sequence). Trimming pared 4 bases from V and 2 bases from J, leaving 13 bases between.

This clonotype was picked up a small number of times. CDR3 in DNA: TGTGCCGTCACAGGGGCGTCCTACGAGCAGTACTTC. This gives the protein CAVTGASYEQYF. This chain joins TRBV10-3 and TRBJ2-7, with TRBD1 matching over 7 bases. Trimming at V came to 11 bases and at J to 1 base, leaving 5 bases not matched to a gene. CDR3 length: 12 residues. Germline lookup yields CDR1 ENHRY and CDR2 SYGVKD.

The rearrangement joins TRBV18 to TRBJ1-4; 7 bases agree with TRBD1. Germline-derived CDR1 and CDR2 are KGHSH and LQKENI. The CDR3 contains 14 residues. V lost 3 bases, J lost 8 bases, and 6 bases stayed unmatched. Here the CDR3 reads CASSPTGYDEKLFF. In nucleotides, the CDR3 is TGTGCCAGCTCACCGACAGGGTACGACGAAAAACTGTTTTTT.

CDR3 sequence: CSVDDRRGSYGYTF. The CDR3, as DNA: TGCAGCGTTGATGACAGGCGAGGCTCCTATGGCTACACCTTC. J is TRBJ1-2 and V is TRBV29-1, with D perhaps TRBD1 (6 bases). This CDR3 is 14 amino acids long. The V end lost 3 bases, the J end lost 4 bases, and 15 bases lay between the germline ends. CDR1 and CDR2 (germline): SQVTM, ANQGSEA. The whole variable domain, remainder taken from reference TRBV29-1 and TRBJ1-2, is SAVISQKPSRDICQRGTSLTIQCQVDSQVTMMFWYRQQPGQSLTLIATANQGSEATYESGFVIDKFPISRPNLTFSTLTVSNMSPEDSSIYLCSVDDRRGSYGYTFGSGTRLTVV.

This chain uses TRBV3-1 with TRBJ2-7; 8 positions agree with TRBD2. The CDR3 totals 14 residues. Per germline, CDR1 LGHDT and CDR2 YNNKEL (reference sequence). The junction had 9 bases not matched to a gene; V was cut back by 4 bases and J by 7 bases. CDR3 in amino acids: CASSPSRGGWEQYF. The CDR3 bases are TGTGCCAGCAGCCCCTCTCGGGGGGGGTGGGAGCAGTACTTC.

This clonotype was detected a few times. This chain uses TRBV7-2 with TRBJ2-6, with TRBD1 matching over 7 bases. Germline lookup yields CDR1 SGHTA and CDR2 FQGNSA. Losses at the gene ends were 7 bases for V and 4 bases for J; bases not matched to a gene: 7. The CDR3 has 15 amino acids. The CDR3 sequence is CASTDRVLGANVLTF. The CDR3 region has the DNA TGTGCCAGCACCGACAGGGTATTGGGGGCCAACGTCCTGACTTTC.

The J gene is TRBJ1-2, the V gene TRBV4-2; D not certain. V was clipped by 0 bases and J by 8 bases, with 13 bases between them. The CDR3 length is 14 residues. Germline CDR1 is LGHNA and CDR2 is YNFKEQ. The DNA for the CDR3 is TGTGCCAGCAGCCAAGAACGAGGGTGGTTAGGCTACACCTTC. It specifies CASSQERGWLGYTF.

The chain uses TRBV20-1 and TRBJ2-1; D perhaps matches TRBD2 (5 bases). Germline V gene sequence: CDR1 DFQATT, CDR2 SNEGSKA (reference sequence). The CDR3 is 15 amino acids. Trimming shortened V by 3 bases and J by 10 bases, and 22 bases separated the two germline ends. The CDR3 protein is CSASRGLDASYEQFF. In DNA form, the CDR3 reads TGCAGTGCTAGTAGAGGACTGGACGCTTCCTACGAGCAGTTCTTC.

The J gene is TRBJ2-5, the V gene TRBV6-5, with 10 bases that match TRBD2. Unmatched junction bases numbered 3, after V lost 2 bases and J lost 0 bases. Germline loops: CDR1 MNHEY, CDR2 SVGAGI. The CDR3 has 16 residues. The CDR3: CASSYTSGENQETQYF. The CDR3 nucleotides read TGTGCCAGCAGTTACACTAGCGGGGAGAACCAAGAGACCCAGTACTTC.

The chain couples TRBV20-1 to TRBJ2-3, with no clear D. This CDR3 is built from 16 residues. Trimming shortened V by 4 bases and J by 2 bases, and 19 bases separated the two germline ends. The germline CDR1 and CDR2 sequences are DFQATT and SNEGSKA (reference sequence). The CDR3 sequence: CSATLGDITPTDTQYF. DNA for the CDR3: TGCAGTGCTACCCTCGGTGATATAACCCCCACAGATACGCAGTATTTT.

In its sample, this clonotype was seen once. The genes are TRBV24-1 and TRBJ2-4; 12 bases are shared with TRBD1. The V gene's germline CDR1 is KGHDR and CDR2 SFDVKD. The CDR3 has 14 amino acids. V lost 9 bases to trimming and J lost 13 bases; unmatched junction nucleotides: 12. The CDR3 DNA sequence: TGTGCCACCGATCCGGGACAGGGGGCGAGAGAGCAGTACTTC. It yields the protein CATDPGQGAREQYF.

The V gene is TRBV7-2, the J gene TRBJ1-6; 12 bases are a match to TRBD1. Germline CDR1 reads SGHTA; CDR2 reads FQGNSA. CDR3 size: 15 residues. V was clipped by 1 base and J by 16 bases; unmatched bases: 8. This chain's CDR3 is CASSLVGTGGLILHF. CDR3 nucleotides: TGTGCCAGCAGCTTAGTAGGGACAGGGGGCTTAATTCTCCACTTT.

This chain uses TRBV29-1 with TRBJ2-5; no firm D call. CDR1 and CDR2 from the germline V gene are SQVTM and ANQGSEA. The length of the CDR3 is 12 residues. Trimming left V 7 bases short and J 2 bases short, with 11 bases between. Here the CDR3 reads CSAHPRQETQYF. CDR3 nucleotide sequence: TGCAGCGCCCACCCCCGGCAAGAGACCCAGTACTTC.

This clonotype was observed a handful of times. The CDR3 DNA reads as TGCAGTGCTTCACGCTACGGCGGGGGCTACACCTTC. It codes for CSASRYGGGYTF. The gene calls are TRBV20-1 and TRBJ1-2, with unresolved D. V was clipped by 5 bases and J by 8 bases, with 15 bases between them. Germline V lookup: CDR1 DFQATT, CDR2 SNEGSKA (reference sequence). The CDR3 runs to 12 residues.

Written as DNA, the CDR3 is TGTGCCAGCAGCTCACTCTTTCCGCCAAGAGGTGGAGGGTACAATGAGCAGTTCTTC. Protein sequence: CASSSLFPPRGGGYNEQFF. J is TRBJ2-1 and V is TRBV7-8; maybe TRBD2 (6 bases). CDR3 length: 19 amino acids. Germline V gene lookup returns CDR1 SGHVS and CDR2 FQNEAQ. The ends were cut back, 4 bases at V and 4 bases at J, with 26 bases in the middle. Supplemented by reference TRBV7-8 and TRBJ2-1, the full variable domain reads GAGVSQSPRYKVAKRGQDVALRCDPISGHVSLFWYQQALGQGPEFLTYFQNEAQLDKSGLPSDRFFAERPEGSVSTLKIQRTQQEDSAVYLCASSSLFPPRGGGYNEQFFGPGTRLTVL.

Regarding this clonotype: A much larger clonotype is one base distant, so this may be a read error. V and J are TRBV7-7 and TRBJ2-3; TRBD2 is a possible D gene (6 bases). This CDR3 has 13 amino acids. Germline V gene data show CDR1 as SSHAT and CDR2 as FNYEAQ (reference sequence). The CDR3 protein is CASGLDITDTQYF. CDR3 DNA sequence: TGTGCTAGCGGCTTAGATATCACAGATACGCAGTATTTT.

This chain uses TRBV7-6 with TRBJ1-3, with 9 bases fitting TRBD1. Trimming took 3 bases from V and 1 from J; bases not matched to a gene: 4. The CDR3 has 16 residues. Germline-derived CDR1 and CDR2 are SGHVS and FNYEAQ. The CDR3 region is CASSLGTGKSGNTIYF. CDR3 nucleotide sequence: TGTGCCAGCAGCTTGGGGACAGGGAAGTCTGGAAACACCATATATTTT. The variable domain in full, with the rest retrieved from reference TRBV7-6 and TRBJ1-3, is GAGVSQSPRYKVTKRGQDVALRCDPISGHVSLYWYRQALGQGPEFLTYFNYEAQQDKSGLPNDRFSAERPEGSISTLTIQRTEQRDSAMYRCASSLGTGKSGNTIYFGEGSWLTVV.